Listed here are 12 T cell receptor beta chains from one sample, sequenced in a study of T-cell reconstitution after alpha-beta-depleted transplantation in children. Unique molecular identifiers were used in preparing the TCRbeta library. TCRdb independently ran MiXCR on the PCR reads; one entry per CDR3 protein. The repertoire holds about 830,000 distinct CDR3 sequences, with approximately 15% as singletons. Sequencing used PBMCs, mostly from graft donor cells, obtained 360 days after TCRalphabeta/CD19-depleted stem cell transplant. Receptors were obtained from a male patient younger than 18 who had a stem cell transplant for acute lymphoblastic leukemia, so the T cells may come from the graft donor.

This clonotype showed up many times. The chain combines TRBV5-1 with TRBJ2-7; either TRBD1 or TRBD2 may supply D (5 bases each). The CDR3 consists of 15 residues. V lost 4 bases to trimming and J lost 2 bases, with 16 bases between them. Germline V CDR1 and CDR2: SGHRS, YFSETQ. In nucleotides, the CDR3 is TGCGCCAGCAGCCTGACCGGGACCTATACCTACGAGCAGTACTTC. Its translation: CASSLTGTYTYEQYF.

The chain couples TRBV4-1 to TRBJ2-3; TRBD1 matches 9 bases. Germline V gene data show CDR1 as MGHRA and CDR2 as YSYEKL. CDR3 length: 15 residues. V lost 6 bases, J lost 5 bases, and 9 bases stayed unmatched. The CDR3 DNA follows: TGCGCCAGCAGTCGACAGGGGGTCGTTAGAGATACGCAGTATTTT. Residues: CASSRQGVVRDTQYF.

The V and J genes are TRBV24-1 and TRBJ1-2; D is possibly TRBD1 (6 bases). CDR3 length equals 14 residues. V lost 5 bases and J lost 6, with 15 bases in between. Germline V lookup: CDR1 KGHDR, CDR2 SFDVKD. CDR3 sequence (DNA): TGTGCCACCAGTGGGATACAGGGCGTAGATGGCTACACCTTC. It codes for CATSGIQGVDGYTF.

The V gene is TRBV7-9, the J gene TRBJ1-2; D gene uncertain. Per germline, CDR1 SEHNR and CDR2 FQNEAQ (reference sequence). The V end was cut by 5 bases, the J end by 4 bases, with 11 bases between. This CDR3 has 13 residues. The CDR3 coding sequence is TGTGCCAGCAGCCTTGGAAATGTCTATGGCTACACCTTC. It yields the protein CASSLGNVYGYTF.

The CDR3 DNA is TGTGCCAGCAGCAAACCCGGAGGGGAGCAGTACTTC. The encoded protein is CASSKPGGEQYF. V is TRBV5-6 and J is TRBJ2-7, with a possible D match to TRBD2 (6 bases). The germline CDR1 and CDR2 sequences are SGHDT and YYEEEE. Trimming cost V 4 bases and J 7 bases, with 12 bases left between them. The CDR3 is 12 residues long.

There are a few counts of this clonotype. The chain has TRBV29-1 and TRBJ2-3; possible D gene TRBD2, 5 bases. This CDR3 contains 13 residues. Per germline, CDR1 SQVTM and CDR2 ANQGSEA. Deletions cut 7 bases from V and 2 bases from J, with 13 bases between. CDR3 in DNA: TGCAGCGCGTTGCGGGTCTTCACAGATACGCAGTATTTT. It is translated as CSALRVFTDTQYF.

This clonotype was recorded a few times. The rearrangement links TRBV20-1 to TRBJ1-2; D is possibly TRBD1 (5 bases). This CDR3 has 18 amino acids. Trimming took off 5 bases at V and 0 bases at J, with 25 bases between the two ends. Germline CDR1 and CDR2: DFQATT and SNEGSKA (reference sequence). The CDR3 here is CSADFGGRRGASNYGYTF. The CDR3 DNA reads TGCAGTGCTGACTTTGGCGGAAGGAGAGGGGCATCTAACTATGGCTACACCTTC.

This clonotype occurred many times. The rearrangement joins TRBV27 to TRBJ2-2; D possibly uses TRBD1 or TRBD2 (5 bases each). CDR1 and CDR2 (germline): MNHEY, SMNVEV (reference sequence). Trimming removed 3 bases from V and 2 bases from J, with 13 bases in between. This CDR3 has 16 residues. The CDR3 DNA reads as TGTGCCAGCAGTTTTGATTGGGGACCCAACACCGGGGAGCTGTTTTTT. Its translation: CASSFDWGPNTGELFF.

There are a few counts of this clonotype. The chain carries TRBV20-1 and TRBJ2-3; unclear D gene. This CDR3 comprises 12 residues. Germline CDR1 is DFQATT and CDR2 is SNEGSKA (reference sequence). V was cut by 3 bases and J by 2 bases, with 6 bases left in between. The CDR3 is CSARLATDTQYF. The CDR3 DNA sequence: TGCAGTGCTAGGTTGGCCACAGATACGCAGTATTTT.

This clonotype was seen a handful of times. V gene TRBV9 combines with J gene TRBJ2-1; unclear D gene. V lost 0 bases, J lost 8 bases, and 12 bases lay in between. Germline loops: CDR1 SGDLS, CDR2 YYNGEE. This CDR3 has 14 amino acids. The CDR3 region has the DNA TGTGCCAGCAGCGTAGTACCCTCGAGCGATGAGCAGTTCTTC. It yields the protein CASSVVPSSDEQFF.

V usage is TRBV10-3 and J usage is TRBJ2-7; D remains unclear. The germline V and J ends were trimmed by 6 bases and 2 bases, with 11 bases remaining between them. The CDR3 totals 13 residues. Germline CDR1 reads ENHRY; CDR2 reads SYGVKD. For the CDR3, the DNA is TGTGCCATCAGAGGATCGCTGGCCTACGAGCAGTACTTC. As protein: CAIRGSLAYEQYF.

V usage is TRBV12-3 or TRBV12-4 and J usage is TRBJ2-2, with D perhaps TRBD2 (6 bases). Trimming removed 5 bases at V and 5 bases at J, with 12 bases between. This CDR3 has 14 residues. Written as DNA, the CDR3 is TGTGCCAGCAGTCGACTAGGAACTACCGGGGAGCTGTTTTTT. Its translation: CASSRLGTTGELFF.